The 5 T cell receptor beta chains listed next were all sequenced from one sample in a study of spatial heterogeneity in lung cancer. Study-wide results and limits: One measure, the expanded intratumoral alpha and beta TCR count, tracked tumor mutation counts.

Time point specified: sample taken at primary tumor resection. A single record per CDR3 protein comes from TCRdb applying MiXCR to the 5' RACE reads. The table shows 15,000 to 20,000 distinct CDR3 sequences, with 6.2% occurring only once. The antigens these receptors bind are not known. Sequenced here: lung tumor tissue, sampled at surgery. The receptors derive from a male donor with early-stage non-small cell lung cancer.

This clonotype was counted ten times or more. This beta chain appears as a stray read in a library generated for alpha chains; its size is not informative. The genes are TRBV28 and TRBJ1-5, with TRBD1 identical over 8 bases. This CDR3 has 15 residues. After removal of 2 bases from V and 6 bases from J, the junction contained 6 bases not matched to a gene. The germline gives CDR1 MDHEN, CDR2 SYDVKM. This chain's CDR3 is CASSLGQGYRQPQHF. CDR3 nucleotides: TGTGCCAGCAGTTTAGGACAGGGATATCGTCAGCCCCAGCATTTT.

This clonotype was counted at least ten times. A library prepared for alpha chains yielded this beta chain as an off-target read; its size is of little meaning. The chain links TRBV11-2 to TRBJ1-3; D is perhaps TRBD1 (5 bases). Germline CDR1 is SGHAT and CDR2 is FQNNGV. The CDR3 is 15 amino acids. V was clipped by 5 bases and J by 4 bases, with 15 bases between them. CDR3 protein: CASSPNRNAGNTIYF. The CDR3 DNA follows: TGTGCCAGCAGCCCAAACAGGAATGCGGGAAACACCATATATTTT.

This clonotype was counted at least ten times. This beta chain represents an off-target read in a library built for alpha chains; its size is of limited meaning. This chain links TRBV28 with TRBJ1-2; D not resolved. Germline V gene sequence: CDR1 MDHEN, CDR2 SYDVKM. This CDR3 has 13 amino acids. V was clipped by 4 bases and J by 8 bases, with 14 bases between them. The CDR3 spells CASSSLNEGGYTF. The CDR3 nucleotides read TGTGCCAGCAGTTCCTTGAATGAGGGAGGCTACACCTTC.

This clonotype was recorded many times. With the library built for alpha chains, this beta chain is off target and its frequency is not meaningful. This chain connects TRBV7-2 to TRBJ2-2; 7 bases match TRBD2. The CDR3 loop spans 15 amino acids. Germline V gene lookup returns CDR1 SGHTA and CDR2 FQGNSA. Trimming removed 7 bases from V and 2 bases from J; junction bases left unmatched: 7. CDR3 residues: CASTHWGLNTGELFF. The CDR3 coding sequence is TGTGCCAGCACCCATTGGGGACTAAACACCGGGGAGCTGTTTTTT.

Sample share makes this clonotype medium-sized (0.01 to 0.1%). Since it is a stray read in a library aimed at alpha chains, this beta chain has a size that is not meaningful. The V and J genes are TRBV4-1 and TRBJ1-5; D not certain. The CDR3 covers 15 residues. Trimming cost V 2 bases and J 9 bases, with 17 bases left between them. Germline CDR1 is MGHRA and CDR2 is YSYEKL. CDR3 sequence: CASSQRIVHKGPQHF. CDR3 coding DNA: TGCGCCAGCAGCCAACGTATAGTGCATAAAGGGCCCCAGCATTTT.